The T cell receptor beta chain described here comes from a study of cytomegalovirus exposure and HLA in healthy donors. PCR was performed using 60 Vbeta and 13 Jbeta primers. In the authors' methods: Approximately 80 million unique TCR beta chains, roughly 11 million of them shared, were counted by a later analysis. Assay: immunoSEQ multiplex PCR; the TCRdb copy retains only in-frame clones and omits some. The DNA gave D and trimming, while V, J and clone size come from that table. The profile shows 160,000 or so clones, around 80% of them singletons. In regard to this clone: Its antigen is undetermined.

CDR1 and CDR2 from the germline V gene are LGHNA and YSLEER. This CDR3 region has 14 residues. V lost 4 bases and J 1 base, leaving 9 bases between the germline ends. Whole-study results and caveats: In an earlier analysis, in approximately 630 donors, most V segments appeared productive either ~87% or ~30% of the time.

Sequencing used PBMCs. The origin of this receptor is a man aged 40-49 years in good health and CMV-seronegative. This chain uses TRBV4-3 with TRBJ2-3; D may be TRBD2 (6 bases). This CDR3 reads CASSRGGGTDTQYF. The CDR3 DNA is TGCGCCAGCAGCCGGGGCGGGGGCACAGATACGCAGTATTTT.